One and the same sample provided the 32 T cell receptor beta chains below, sequenced in a study of OX40 agonist ivuxolimab in advanced cancers. Assay used: immunoSEQ multiplex PCR; TCRdb lists only in-frame clones, some missing. The sample gives about 84,000 clones, approximately 89% of which show up once; about 0.2% is in the top ten. The sequencing used CD4+ or CD8+ T cells sorted from blood, collected in a trial of the OX40 agonist ivuxolimab. The receptors originated from an adult with an advanced solid tumor such as melanoma, head and neck, liver or kidney cancer.

The J gene is TRBJ1-2, the V gene TRBV6-5; 9 bases match TRBD1. Trimming removed 4 bases from V and 4 bases from J; junction bases left unmatched: 10. Germline CDR1 reads MNHEY; CDR2 reads SVGAGI. The CDR3 runs to 16 residues. The CDR3 region is CASSWHSGQGSYGYTF. Here the CDR3 DNA reads TGTGCCAGCAGTTGGCATTCGGGACAGGGAAGCTATGGCTACACCTTC.

Here the CDR3 DNA reads TGTGCTAGTAGGCCGGCTAACACCGGGGAGCTGTTTTTT. Translation: CASRPANTGELFF. V usage is TRBV12-5 and J usage is TRBJ2-2; unclear D gene. V dropped 8 bases and J dropped 2 bases, with 9 bases sitting between them. This CDR3 spans 13 amino acids. CDR1 is LGHNT and CDR2 is FRNRAP in the germline V gene. Full variable domain (missing parts from reference TRBV12-5 and TRBJ2-2): DARVTQTPRHKVTEMGQEVTMRCQPILGHNTVFWYRQTMMQGLELLAYFRNRAPLDDSGMPKDRFSAEMPDATLATLKIQPSEPRDSAVYFCASRPANTGELFFGEGSRLTVL.

The chain links TRBV5-1 to TRBJ2-2, with D perhaps TRBD1 (5 bases). The V gene's germline CDR1 is SGHRS and CDR2 YFSETQ. The V and J ends lost 0 bases and 5 bases respectively, with 11 bases between them. This CDR3 contains 15 residues. The DNA of the CDR3 is TGCGCCAGCAGCTTGGACGGCCCAGGGACCGGGGAGCTGTTTTTT. This codes for CASSLDGPGTGELFF. The full variable domain, rest sourced from reference TRBV5-1 and TRBJ2-2, is KAGVTQTPRYLIKTRGQQVTLSCSPISGHRSVSWYQQTPGQGLQFLFEYFSETQRNKGNFPGRFSGRQFSNSRSEMNVSTLELGDSALYLCASSLDGPGTGELFFGEGSRLTVL.

This clone was picked up one time. The V gene is TRBV9, the J gene TRBJ1-1, with 12 positions matching TRBD1. Trimming removed 3 bases from V and 3 bases from J; junction bases left unmatched: 9. The CDR3 runs to 17 residues. In germline, CDR1 is SGDLS, CDR2 YYNGEE. The CDR3 nucleotides read TGTGCCAGCAGCGACCGGGACAGGGGGCTGGGGTACACTGAAGCTTTCTTT. This codes for CASSDRDRGLGYTEAFF.

The chain carries TRBV6-1 and TRBJ2-3, with D maybe TRBD1 (5 bases). The CDR3 contains 15 residues. Between the trimmed V and J ends, which lost 4 bases and 1 base, there was a span of 12 bases. Germline values: CDR1 MNHNS, CDR2 SASEGT. The CDR3 nucleotides read TGTGCCAGCAGTGCCGGACATATAGGCACAGATACGCAGTATTTT. Encoded protein: CASSAGHIGTDTQYF.

This sequence joins TRBV29-1 and TRBJ2-2; the match to TRBD1 covers 8 bases. Trimming at V came to 7 bases and at J to 5 bases, leaving 9 bases not matched to a gene. CDR3 length equals 14 residues. Germline V gene lookup returns CDR1 SQVTM and CDR2 ANQGSEA. CDR3 nucleotide sequence: TGCAGCGGGGCCGGGACAGGTGGAACCGGGGAGCTGTTTTTT. Residues: CSGAGTGGTGELFF.

This clone was detected only once. This chain connects TRBV5-5 to TRBJ2-7; D gene unclear. CDR1 and CDR2 from the germline V gene are SGHKS and YYEKEE (reference sequence). The CDR3 is made up of 11 amino acids. V dropped 4 bases and J dropped 5 bases, with 7 bases sitting between them. Written as DNA, the CDR3 is TGTGCCAGCAGCCCGGTCGACGAGCAGTACGTC. Protein product: CASSPVDEQYV.

This chain uses TRBV18 with TRBJ1-1; TRBD1 matches at 7 bases. Per germline, CDR1 KGHSH and CDR2 LQKENI. V dropped 4 bases and J dropped 1; count of bases not matched to a gene: 3. This CDR3 is 14 amino acids long. This CDR3 reads CASSQTGSNTEAFF. CDR3 DNA sequence: TGTGCCAGCTCACAGACAGGGTCGAACACTGAAGCTTTCTTT.

Only a few counts were recorded for this clone. The rearrangement links TRBV5-6 to TRBJ1-6; weak D call: TRBD1 (5 bases). The CDR3 extends over 14 amino acids. The V and J ends lost 4 bases and 7 bases respectively, with 12 bases between them. CDR1 is SGHDT and CDR2 is YYEEEE in the germline V gene. CDR3 protein: CASSPGPRNSPLHF. The CDR3 nucleotides read TGTGCCAGCAGCCCGGGACCGCGCAATTCACCCCTCCACTTT. Variable domain in full (rest from reference TRBV5-6 and TRBJ1-6): DAGVTQSPTHLIKTRGQQVTLRCSPKSGHDTVSWYQQALGQGPQFIFQYYEEEERQRGNFPDRFSGHQFPNYSSELNVNALLLGDSALYLCASSPGPRNSPLHFGNGTRLTVT.

The chain links TRBV28 to TRBJ2-1; 9 bases agree with TRBD2. The CDR3 runs 15 residues. V lost 6 bases, J lost 6 bases, and 9 bases stayed unmatched. Looked up from germline, CDR1 is MDHEN and CDR2 is SYDVKM. The CDR3 loop is CASRTSGGPFNEQFF. For the CDR3, the DNA is TGTGCCAGCAGAACGAGCGGGGGGCCCTTCAATGAGCAGTTCTTC.

The chain employs TRBV5-3 and TRBJ2-2; tentative D call: TRBD1 (6 bases). TRBV5-3 is an open reading frame whose function is uncertain. The CDR3 contains 16 residues. The V and J ends lost 6 bases and 0 bases respectively, with 15 bases between them. The CDR3 protein is CARNDMDSPNTGELFF. The DNA for the CDR3 is TGTGCCAGAAACGATATGGACAGTCCGAACACCGGGGAGCTGTTTTTT.

This clone was found once. This CDR3 reads CASSSLWGSSTYEQYV. CDR3 DNA sequence: TGTGCCAGCAGTTCCCTTTGGGGGTCCTCTACCTACGAGCAGTACGTC. J is TRBJ2-7 and V is TRBV28; D assignment may be TRBD1 or TRBD2 (5 bases each). Between the trimmed V and J ends, which lost 4 bases and 2 bases, there was a span of 18 bases. The germline CDR1 and CDR2 sequences are MDHEN and SYDVKM. CDR3 length equals 16 residues.

The genes are TRBV7-2 and TRBJ2-7; the D gene could be TRBD1 or TRBD2 (5 bases each). Trimming took 5 bases from V and 0 from J, leaving 14 bases between them. Germline V gene sequence: CDR1 SGHTA, CDR2 FQGNSA. This CDR3 region has 15 residues. CDR3 coding DNA: TGTGCCAGCAGCACCACCGGGACCTACTCCTACGAGCAGTACTTC. Its translation is CASSTTGTYSYEQYF.

V is TRBV7-8 and J is TRBJ2-7; D tentatively reads TRBD1 or TRBD2 (5 bases each). Germline values: CDR1 SGHVS, CDR2 FQNEAQ. The CDR3 spans 14 residues. Trimming left V 5 bases short and J 2 bases short, with 13 bases between. For the CDR3, the DNA is TGTGCCAGCAGCCCCCGGGGACGGGCCTACGAGCAGTACGTC. Its translation is CASSPRGRAYEQYV.

V and J are TRBV28 and TRBJ2-3, with a possible D match to TRBD2 (5 bases). The length of the CDR3 is 12 residues. The germline V gene encodes CDR1 MDHEN and CDR2 SYDVKM. Trimming removed 9 bases from V and 3 bases from J, with 10 bases in between. The CDR3 here is CASSEETDTQYF. CDR3 DNA sequence: TGTGCCAGTAGCGAGGAAACAGATACGCAGTATTTT. Supplemented by reference TRBV28 and TRBJ2-3, the full variable domain reads DVKVTQSSRYLVKRTGEKVFLECVQDMDHENMFWYRQDPGLGLRLIYFSYDVKMKEKGDIPEGYSVSREKKERFSLILESASTNQTSMYLCASSEETDTQYFGPGTRLTVL.

The rearrangement uses TRBV9 and TRBJ1-2, with 10 nucleotides matching TRBD1. The germline V gene has CDR1 SGDLS and CDR2 YYNGEE. The CDR3 contains 15 residues. With V trimmed by 3 bases and J by 6 bases, 8 bases remained unmatched. The CDR3, as DNA: TGTGCCAGCAGCGGCAGACAGGGGGCGCAAGATGGCTACACCTTC. It encodes CASSGRQGAQDGYTF.

The rearrangement joins TRBV2 to TRBJ2-7, with 8 bases fitting TRBD1. Per germline, CDR1 SNHLY and CDR2 FYNNEI. Unmatched junction bases numbered 10, after V lost 6 bases and J lost 6 bases. The CDR3 is 14 residues long. The CDR3 sequence: CASRRQGKRGEQYF. The CDR3, as DNA: TGTGCCAGCAGAAGACAGGGGAAGAGGGGCGAGCAGTACTTC.

The V gene is TRBV4-2, the J gene TRBJ1-1, with D possibly being TRBD1 (5 bases). The CDR3 length is 15 residues. V dropped 4 bases and J dropped 0 bases, with 12 bases sitting between them. Germline V gene sequence: CDR1 LGHNA, CDR2 YNFKEQ. CDR3 DNA: TGTGCCAGCAGCCGAGAACCGGGGGTGAACACTGAAGCTTTCTTT. Translating it yields CASSREPGVNTEAFF.

The chain uses TRBV10-3 and TRBJ1-1; the D is unclear. This CDR3 region has 14 residues. V gave up 4 bases and J gave up 1 base, with 10 bases separating them. CDR1 is ENHRY and CDR2 is SYGVKD in the germline V gene. CDR3 coding DNA: TGTGCCATCAGTGTTTCCCCCGGGAACACTGAAGCTTTCTTT. Translation: CAISVSPGNTEAFF.

This clone has just one count. The V call is TRBV7-2, the J call TRBJ1-3, with D possibly being TRBD1 (5 bases). The CDR3 length is 15 residues. Germline assignment: CDR1 SGHTA and CDR2 FQGNSA. V was trimmed by 0 bases and J by 5 bases, leaving 11 bases between them. CDR3 loop: CASSLATGGRNTIYF. The CDR3 region has the DNA TGTGCCAGCAGCTTAGCTACAGGAGGACGAAACACCATATATTTT.

The chain has TRBV29-1 and TRBJ2-5; 8 positions agree with TRBD1. The CDR3 consists of 14 residues. Germline CDR1 SQVTM, CDR2 ANQGSEA. J was trimmed by 6 bases and V by 3 bases; bases with no gene match: 9. CDR3 DNA: TGCAGCGTTGAGTCGGGACAGGAACCCCAGACCCAGTACTTC. Translated, it gives CSVESGQEPQTQYF.

V gene TRBV18 combines with J gene TRBJ2-7, with D perhaps being TRBD1 or TRBD2 (6 bases each). The germline V gene encodes CDR1 KGHSH and CDR2 LQKENI. The CDR3 totals 13 residues. Between the trimmed V and J ends, which lost 3 bases and 6 bases, there was a span of 12 bases. As DNA, the CDR3 is TGTGCCAGCTCACCGTTCGGGGGCTCCGAGCAGTACTTC. Its protein product is CASSPFGGSEQYF.

This clone was picked up one time. This chain uses TRBV6-6 with TRBJ2-1; no clear D gene. CDR3 size: 15 residues. Trimming left V 6 bases short and J 3 bases short, with 15 bases between. Germline V lookup: CDR1 MNHNY, CDR2 SVGAGI (reference sequence). The CDR3 sequence: CASRRLGQLYNEQFF. CDR3 in DNA: TGTGCCAGCAGACGCTTGGGCCAACTCTACAATGAGCAGTTCTTC.

V usage is TRBV10-3 and J usage is TRBJ1-2; D gene unclear. Trimming shortened V by 4 bases and J by 6 bases, and 9 bases separated the two germline ends. CDR3 length equals 12 residues. Germline values: CDR1 ENHRY, CDR2 SYGVKD. CDR3 coding DNA: TGTGCCATCAGTGTAGTAGGGCATGGCTACACCTTC. Translation: CAISVVGHGYTF.

The rearrangement uses TRBV2 and TRBJ1-5; TRBD1 might be the D (5 bases). The germline gives CDR1 SNHLY, CDR2 FYNNEI. The CDR3 has 16 residues. V lost 6 bases to trimming and J lost 1 base, with 16 bases between them. The CDR3 region is CASRYDMGRSNQPQHF. CDR3 coding DNA: TGTGCCAGCAGATACGATATGGGACGGAGCAATCAGCCCCAGCATTTT.

The chain couples TRBV5-1 to TRBJ1-2, with D maybe TRBD1 (5 bases). Germline V gene data show CDR1 as SGHRS and CDR2 as YFSETQ. The V gene lost 1 base and the J gene lost 3 bases, with 13 bases spanning the gap. The length of the CDR3 is 15 residues. CDR3 sequence: CASSLSRGTDYGYTF. The DNA of the CDR3 is TGCGCCAGCAGCTTGTCACGGGGGACGGACTATGGCTACACCTTC. The full variable domain, with the rest looked up from reference TRBV5-1 and TRBJ1-2, is KAGVTQTPRYLIKTRGQQVTLSCSPISGHRSVSWYQQTPGQGLQFLFEYFSETQRNKGNFPGRFSGRQFSNSRSEMNVSTLELGDSALYLCASSLSRGTDYGYTFGSGTRLTVV.

The chain recombines TRBV9 with TRBJ2-2; 9 bases match TRBD1. Germline V gene lookup returns CDR1 SGDLS and CDR2 YYNGEE. V lost 0 bases, J lost 0 bases, and 9 bases stayed unmatched. There are 19 residues in the CDR3. This CDR3 reads CASSVALLRDRANTGELFF. The DNA of the CDR3 is TGTGCCAGCAGCGTAGCCCTCTTGCGGGACAGGGCGAACACCGGGGAGCTGTTTTTT.

The chain is built from TRBV28 and TRBJ1-3; 8 nucleotides agree with TRBD1. Germline V gene sequence: CDR1 MDHEN, CDR2 SYDVKM. The CDR3 runs 19 residues. With 4 bases clipped from V and 4 bases from J, the junction kept 18 bases outside the gene matches. CDR3 sequence: CASSSGPGTGHSRGNTIYF. CDR3 nucleotide sequence: TGTGCCAGCAGTTCGGGTCCCGGGACAGGACACTCGAGGGGAAACACCATATATTTT.

The gene calls are TRBV10-1 and TRBJ2-3; 12 bases line up with TRBD2. Trimming took 6 bases from V and 2 from J; bases not matched to a gene: 6. Germline loops: CDR1 WNHNN, CDR2 SYGVQD (reference sequence). CDR3 size: 16 residues. For the CDR3, the DNA is TGCGCCAGCAGCCTCGGACTAGCGGGACCCACAGATACGCAGTATTTT. It yields the protein CASSLGLAGPTDTQYF.

The chain recombines TRBV5-1 with TRBJ1-5, with D possibly matching TRBD1 (5 bases). Trimming cost V 0 bases and J 7 bases, with 17 bases left between them. Germline V gives CDR1 SGHRS, CDR2 YFSETQ. The CDR3 runs to 16 residues. CDR3 coding DNA: TGCGCCAGCAGCTTGGAGGCCGCGGGGGGTCGGCAGCCCCAGCATTTT. Its protein product is CASSLEAAGGRQPQHF.

The CDR3 region has the DNA TGTGCCAGTAGTCCGACGGACAGCAACACTGAAGCTTTCTTT. Translated, it gives CASSPTDSNTEAFF. The chain employs TRBV19 and TRBJ1-1, with a possible D match to TRBD1 (6 bases). Germline CDR1 is LNHDA and CDR2 is SQIVND (reference sequence). V was trimmed by 5 bases and J by 2 bases, leaving 12 bases between them. The CDR3 spans 14 residues.

As to this clone: Within the sample, other DNA sequences also encode this same CDR3. The chain employs TRBV20-1 and TRBJ1-1; D not certain. The CDR3 has 11 amino acids. Between the trimmed V and J ends, which lost 6 bases and 2 bases, there was a span of 7 bases. Germline CDR1 reads DFQATT; CDR2 reads SNEGSKA (reference sequence). In DNA form, the CDR3 reads TGCAGTGCAAGGGCTAACACTGAAGCTTTCTTT. Translated, it gives CSARANTEAFF.